The T cell receptor (beta chain) described here comes from a study of OX40 agonist ivuxolimab in advanced cancers. About the research overall: Dose-escalation cases comprised hepatocellular carcinoma, melanoma, renal cell or head and neck cancer. Broader study findings: CD8+ T cells showed, on average, more clonal expansion than CD4+ cells.

The ends lost 6 bases at V and 11 bases at J; junction bases unmatched: 4. Germline V gene sequence: CDR1 MDHEN, CDR2 SYDVKM. CDR3 size: 12 residues. Clones were sequenced by immunoSEQ multiplex PCR, and TCRdb holds only the in-frame ones, with some missing. The data show under 90,000 clones, approximately 95% seen once. With regard to this clone: The antigen is undetermined.

If patients had autoimmune disease history or systemic immunosuppression, they were excluded. The material sequenced was CD4+ or CD8+ T cells sorted from blood, taken in a trial of the OX40 agonist ivuxolimab. This receptor was identified in an adult with an advanced solid tumor such as melanoma, head and neck, liver or kidney cancer. The rearrangement links TRBV28 to TRBJ1-2; 12 bases map to TRBD1. Written as DNA, the CDR3 is TGTGCCAGCAGAAAGGGACAGGGGGCATACACCTTC. Translation: CASRKGQGAYTF.